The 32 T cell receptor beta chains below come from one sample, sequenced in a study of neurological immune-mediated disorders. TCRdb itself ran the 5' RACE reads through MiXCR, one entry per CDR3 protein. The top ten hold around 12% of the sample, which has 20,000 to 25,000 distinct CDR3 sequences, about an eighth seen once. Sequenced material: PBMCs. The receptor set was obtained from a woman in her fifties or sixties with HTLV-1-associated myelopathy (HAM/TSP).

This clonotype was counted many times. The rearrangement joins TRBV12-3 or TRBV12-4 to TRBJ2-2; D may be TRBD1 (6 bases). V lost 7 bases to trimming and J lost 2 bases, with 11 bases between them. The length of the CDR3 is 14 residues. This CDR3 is CASIQGGNTGELFF. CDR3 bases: TGTGCCAGCATACAGGGCGGAAACACCGGGGAGCTGTTTTTT.

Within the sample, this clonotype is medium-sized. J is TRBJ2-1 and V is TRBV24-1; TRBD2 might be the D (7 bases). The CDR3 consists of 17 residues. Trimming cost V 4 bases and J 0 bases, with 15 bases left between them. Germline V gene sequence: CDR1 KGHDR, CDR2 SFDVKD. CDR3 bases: TGTGCCACCAGTGACCCATCCGGGGGGCGCTCCTACAATGAGCAGTTCTTC. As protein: CATSDPSGGRSYNEQFF.

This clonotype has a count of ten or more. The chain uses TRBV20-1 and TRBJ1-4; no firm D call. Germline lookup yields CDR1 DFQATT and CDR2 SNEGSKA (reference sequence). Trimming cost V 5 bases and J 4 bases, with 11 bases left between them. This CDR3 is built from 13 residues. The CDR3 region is CSAWERINEKLFF. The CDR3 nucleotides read TGCAGTGCTTGGGAACGGATTAATGAAAAACTGTTTTTT.

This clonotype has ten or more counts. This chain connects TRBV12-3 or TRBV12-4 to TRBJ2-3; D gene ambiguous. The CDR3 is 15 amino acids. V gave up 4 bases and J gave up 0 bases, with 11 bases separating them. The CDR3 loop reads CASSSEQSSTDTQYF. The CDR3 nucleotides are TGTGCCAGCAGTTCGGAGCAGTCTAGCACAGATACGCAGTATTTT.

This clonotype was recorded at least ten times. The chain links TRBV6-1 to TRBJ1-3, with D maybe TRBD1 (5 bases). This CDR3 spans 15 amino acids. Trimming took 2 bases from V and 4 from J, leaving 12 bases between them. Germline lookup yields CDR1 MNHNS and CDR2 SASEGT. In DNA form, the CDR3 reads TGTGCCAGCAGTGAATTCGGGGGGTGGGGAAACACCATATATTTT. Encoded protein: CASSEFGGWGNTIYF.

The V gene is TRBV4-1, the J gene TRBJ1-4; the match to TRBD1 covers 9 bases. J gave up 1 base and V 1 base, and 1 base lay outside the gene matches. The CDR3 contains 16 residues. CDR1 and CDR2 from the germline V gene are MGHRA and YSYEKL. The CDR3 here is CASSQGTGETNEKLFF. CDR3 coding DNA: TGCGCCAGCAGCCAAGGGACAGGGGAAACTAATGAAAAACTGTTTTTT.

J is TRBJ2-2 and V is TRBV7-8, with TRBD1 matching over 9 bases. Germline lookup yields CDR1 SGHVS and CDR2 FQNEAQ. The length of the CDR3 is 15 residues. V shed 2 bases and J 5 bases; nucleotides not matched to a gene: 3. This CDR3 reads CASSLPGQGTGELFF. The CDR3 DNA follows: TGTGCCAGCAGCTTACCGGGACAGGGAACCGGGGAGCTGTTTTTT.

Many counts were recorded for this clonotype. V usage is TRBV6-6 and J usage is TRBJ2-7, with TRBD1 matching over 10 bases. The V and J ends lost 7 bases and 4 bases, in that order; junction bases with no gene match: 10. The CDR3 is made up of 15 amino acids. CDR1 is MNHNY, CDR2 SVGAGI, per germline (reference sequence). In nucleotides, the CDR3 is TGTGCCAGCACCCACACCGGGACAGGGGTTTACGAGCAGTACTTC. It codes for CASTHTGTGVYEQYF.

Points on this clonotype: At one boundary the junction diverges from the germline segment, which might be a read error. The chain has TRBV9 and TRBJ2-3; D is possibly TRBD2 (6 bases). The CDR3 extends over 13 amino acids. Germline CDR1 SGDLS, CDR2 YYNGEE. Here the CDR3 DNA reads TGTTCCAGCAGCCCGAATAGCGGCGATACGCATTATTTT. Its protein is CSSSPNSGDTHYF. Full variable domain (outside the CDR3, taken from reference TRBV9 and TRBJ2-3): DSGVTQTPKHLITATGQRVTLRCSPRSGDLSVYWYQQSLDQGLQFLIQYYNGEERAKGNILERFSAQQFPDLHSELNLSSLELGDSALYFCSSSPNSGDTHYFGPGTRLTVL.

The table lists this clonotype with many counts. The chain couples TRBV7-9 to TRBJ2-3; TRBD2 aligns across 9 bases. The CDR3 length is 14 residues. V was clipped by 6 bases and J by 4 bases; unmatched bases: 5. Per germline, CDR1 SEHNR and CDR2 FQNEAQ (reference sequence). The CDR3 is CASSLAGSADTQYF. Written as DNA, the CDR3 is TGTGCCAGCAGTCTAGCGGGATCAGCAGATACGCAGTATTTT.

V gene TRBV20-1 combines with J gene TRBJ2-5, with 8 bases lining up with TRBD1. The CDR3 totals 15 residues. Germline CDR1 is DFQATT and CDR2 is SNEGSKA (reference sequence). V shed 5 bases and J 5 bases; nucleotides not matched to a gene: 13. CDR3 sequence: CSARARQGLGETQYF. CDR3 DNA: TGCAGTGCTCGAGCCAGACAGGGGTTGGGGGAGACCCAGTACTTC.

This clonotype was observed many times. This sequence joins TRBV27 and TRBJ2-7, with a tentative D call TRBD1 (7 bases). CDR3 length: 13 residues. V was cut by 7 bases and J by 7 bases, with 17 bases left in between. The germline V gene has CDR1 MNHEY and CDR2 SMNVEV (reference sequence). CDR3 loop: CASKGAGRGEQYF. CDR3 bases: TGTGCCAGCAAGGGGGCAGGTCGGGGGGAGCAGTACTTC.

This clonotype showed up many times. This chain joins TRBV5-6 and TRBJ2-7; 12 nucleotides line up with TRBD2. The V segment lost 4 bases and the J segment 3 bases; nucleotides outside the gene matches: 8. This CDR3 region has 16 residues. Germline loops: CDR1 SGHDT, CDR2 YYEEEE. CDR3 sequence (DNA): TGTGCCAGCAGCCTAGAGACTAGCGGGAGTATCTACGAGCAGTACTTC. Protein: CASSLETSGSIYEQYF.

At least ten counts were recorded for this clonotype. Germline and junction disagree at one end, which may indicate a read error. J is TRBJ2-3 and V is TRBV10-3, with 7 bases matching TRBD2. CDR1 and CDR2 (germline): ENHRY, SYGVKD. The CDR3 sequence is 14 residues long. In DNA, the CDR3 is TGTGTCATCAGCCTAGCGGAGGGCACAGATACGCAGTATTTT. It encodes CVISLAEGTDTQYF.

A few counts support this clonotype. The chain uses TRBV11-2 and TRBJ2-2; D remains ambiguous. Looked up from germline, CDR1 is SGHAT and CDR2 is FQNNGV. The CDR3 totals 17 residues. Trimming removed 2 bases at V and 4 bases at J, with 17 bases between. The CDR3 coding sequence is TGTGCCAGCAGCTTAAAGGGCGCAACCCTCGCCACCGGGGAGCTGTTTTTT. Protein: CASSLKGATLATGELFF.

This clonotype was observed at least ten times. In DNA form, the CDR3 reads TGCGCCAGCAGCTTAGACAGTTACTACGAGCAGTACTTC. Encoded protein: CASSLDSYYEQYF. This sequence joins TRBV5-1 and TRBJ2-7, with D maybe TRBD1 (5 bases). V lost 2 bases to trimming and J lost 3 bases, with 9 bases between them. The CDR3 totals 13 residues. Germline V gives CDR1 SGHRS, CDR2 YFSETQ.

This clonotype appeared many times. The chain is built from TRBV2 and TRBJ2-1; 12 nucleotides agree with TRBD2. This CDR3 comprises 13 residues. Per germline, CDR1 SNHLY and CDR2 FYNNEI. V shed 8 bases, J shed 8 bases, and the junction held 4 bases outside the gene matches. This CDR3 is CASRTSGTYEQFF. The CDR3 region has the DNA TGTGCCAGCCGGACTAGCGGGACCTATGAGCAGTTCTTC. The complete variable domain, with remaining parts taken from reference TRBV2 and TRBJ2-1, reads EPEVTQTPSHQVTQMGQEVILRCVPISNHLYFYWYRQILGQKVEFLVSFYNNEISEKSEIFDDQFSVERPDGSNFTLKIRSTKLEDSAMYFCASRTSGTYEQFFGPGTRLTVL.

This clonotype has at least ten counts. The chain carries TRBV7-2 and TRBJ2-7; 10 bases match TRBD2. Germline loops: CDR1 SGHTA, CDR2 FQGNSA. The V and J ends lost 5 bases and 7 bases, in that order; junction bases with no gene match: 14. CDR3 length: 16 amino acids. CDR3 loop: CASSGKRGGGGEEQYF. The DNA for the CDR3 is TGTGCCAGCAGCGGCAAGCGGGGGGGGGGAGGAGAGGAGCAGTACTTC.

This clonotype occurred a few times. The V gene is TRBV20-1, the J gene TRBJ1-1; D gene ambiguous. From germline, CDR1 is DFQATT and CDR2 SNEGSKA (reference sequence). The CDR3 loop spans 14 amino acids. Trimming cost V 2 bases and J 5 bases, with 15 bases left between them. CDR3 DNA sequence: TGCAGTGCTAGACAAGACGGGATCCGTACTGAAGCTTTCTTT. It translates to CSARQDGIRTEAFF.

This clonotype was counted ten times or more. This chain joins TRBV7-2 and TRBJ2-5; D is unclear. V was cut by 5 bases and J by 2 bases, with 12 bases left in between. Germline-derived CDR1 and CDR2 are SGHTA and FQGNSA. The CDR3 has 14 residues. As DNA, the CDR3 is TGTGCCAGCAGCCCCCCCGCCGGGCAAGAGACCCAGTACTTC. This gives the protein CASSPPAGQETQYF.

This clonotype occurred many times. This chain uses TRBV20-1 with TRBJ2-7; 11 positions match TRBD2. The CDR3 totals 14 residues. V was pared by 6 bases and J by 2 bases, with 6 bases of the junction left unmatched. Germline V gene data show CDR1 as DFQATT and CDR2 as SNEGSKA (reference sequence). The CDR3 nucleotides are TGCAGTGCCACAGCTAGCGGGAGGACCTACGAGCAGTACTTC. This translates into CSATASGRTYEQYF.

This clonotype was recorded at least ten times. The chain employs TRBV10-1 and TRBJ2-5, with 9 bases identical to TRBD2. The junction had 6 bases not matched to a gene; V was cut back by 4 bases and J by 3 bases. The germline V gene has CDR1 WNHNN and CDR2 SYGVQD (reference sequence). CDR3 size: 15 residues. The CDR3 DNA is TGCGCCAGCAGTGTCTCCATAGCGGGAGAAGAGACCCAGTACTTC. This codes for CASSVSIAGEETQYF.

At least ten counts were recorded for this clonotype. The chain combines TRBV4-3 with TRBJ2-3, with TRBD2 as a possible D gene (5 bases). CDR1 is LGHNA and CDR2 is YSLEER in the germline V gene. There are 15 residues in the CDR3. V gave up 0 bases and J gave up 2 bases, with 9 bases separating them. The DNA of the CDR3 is TGCGCCAGCAGCCAAGAACCAGCGGTCACAGATACGCAGTATTTT. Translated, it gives CASSQEPAVTDTQYF.

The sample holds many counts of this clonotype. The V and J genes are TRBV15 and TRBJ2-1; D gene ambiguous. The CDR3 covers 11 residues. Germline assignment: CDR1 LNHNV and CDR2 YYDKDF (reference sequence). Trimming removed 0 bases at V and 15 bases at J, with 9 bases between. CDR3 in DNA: TGTGCCACCAGCAGAGATAGGCGTTGGTTCTTC. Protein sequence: CATSRDRRWFF.

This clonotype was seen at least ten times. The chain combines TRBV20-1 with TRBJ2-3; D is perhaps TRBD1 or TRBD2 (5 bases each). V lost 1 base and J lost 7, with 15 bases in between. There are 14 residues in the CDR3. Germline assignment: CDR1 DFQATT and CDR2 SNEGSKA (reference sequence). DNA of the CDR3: TGCAGTGCTAGAGGAGGGGCAGTAGGAAATACGCAGTATTTT. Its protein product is CSARGGAVGNTQYF.

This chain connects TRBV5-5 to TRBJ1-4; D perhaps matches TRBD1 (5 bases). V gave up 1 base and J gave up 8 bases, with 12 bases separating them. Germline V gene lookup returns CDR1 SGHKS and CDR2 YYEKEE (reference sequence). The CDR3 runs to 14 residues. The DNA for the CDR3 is TGTGCCAGCAGCTTGTTAATGGAGGGGGAAAAACTGTTTTTT. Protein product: CASSLLMEGEKLFF.

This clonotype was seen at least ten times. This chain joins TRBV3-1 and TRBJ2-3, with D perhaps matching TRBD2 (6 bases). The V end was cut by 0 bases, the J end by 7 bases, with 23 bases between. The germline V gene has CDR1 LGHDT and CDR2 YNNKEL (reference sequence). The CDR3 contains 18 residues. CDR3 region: CASSQERARGPSEHTQYF. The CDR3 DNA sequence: TGTGCCAGCAGCCAAGAGCGTGCGCGGGGACCTTCCGAGCATACGCAGTATTTT.

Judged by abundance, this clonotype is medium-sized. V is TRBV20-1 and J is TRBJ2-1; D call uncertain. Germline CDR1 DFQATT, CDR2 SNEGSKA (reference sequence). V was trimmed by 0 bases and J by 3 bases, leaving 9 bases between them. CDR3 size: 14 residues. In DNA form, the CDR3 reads TGCAGTGCTAGAGATAGGTGGGACTACAATGAGCAGTTCTTC. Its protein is CSARDRWDYNEQFF.

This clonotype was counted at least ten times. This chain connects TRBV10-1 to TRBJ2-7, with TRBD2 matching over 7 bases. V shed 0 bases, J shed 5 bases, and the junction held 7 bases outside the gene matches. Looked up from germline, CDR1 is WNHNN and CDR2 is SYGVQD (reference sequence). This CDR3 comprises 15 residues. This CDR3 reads CASSESGGGSHEQYF. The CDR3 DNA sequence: TGCGCCAGCAGTGAGTCCGGGGGAGGGAGCCACGAGCAGTACTTC.

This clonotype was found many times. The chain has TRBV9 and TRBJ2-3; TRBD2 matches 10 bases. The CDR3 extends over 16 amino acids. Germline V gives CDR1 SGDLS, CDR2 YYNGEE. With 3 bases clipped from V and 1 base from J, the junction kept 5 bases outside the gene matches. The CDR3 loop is CASSARAGGRTDTQYF. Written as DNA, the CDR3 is TGTGCCAGCAGCGCTCGAGCGGGGGGGCGCACAGATACGCAGTATTTT.

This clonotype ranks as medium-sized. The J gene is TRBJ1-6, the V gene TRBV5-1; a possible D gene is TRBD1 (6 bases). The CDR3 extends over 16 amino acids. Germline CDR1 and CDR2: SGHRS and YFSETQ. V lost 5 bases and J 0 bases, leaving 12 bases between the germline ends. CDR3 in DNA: TGCGCCAGCAGGGAGGACAGTCGCTCCTATAATTCACCCCTCCACTTT. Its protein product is CASREDSRSYNSPLHF.

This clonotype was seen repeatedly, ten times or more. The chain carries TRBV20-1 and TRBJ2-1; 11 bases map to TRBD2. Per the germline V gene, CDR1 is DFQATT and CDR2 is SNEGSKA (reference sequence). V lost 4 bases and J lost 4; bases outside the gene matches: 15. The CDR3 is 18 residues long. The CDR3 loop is CSAIVTSGNSRPYNEQFF. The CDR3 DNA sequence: TGCAGTGCTATTGTGACTAGCGGGAACTCCCGCCCTTACAATGAGCAGTTCTTC.